This T cell receptor (beta chain) was sequenced in a study of blood T cell repertoires in COVID-19 (dated by TCRdb to the early 2020s). Regarding the research as a whole: Collaborator samples came from the United States, Italy and Spain and covered acute and convalescent phases of COVID-19. The material from the prospective study consisted of cDNA or gDNA derived from T cells, B-cell-depleted T cells, or PBMCs. Deeply sampled blood TCRbeta repertoires from subjects exposed to, actively infected with, or recovered from COVID-19 were included in the dataset. The repertoires were released in a freely available public database intended as a resource for research on the immune response to SARS-CoV-2. The samples were drawn from two sources: the first 160 participants of the ongoing ImmuneRACE study, and 1,200 or so subjects contributed by 6 global collaborators. The sample metadata nearly always contained a de-identified subject ID, COVID-19 status, age in years and sex. Where HLA class I and class II types were available, the types were taken from metadata supplied by the sample provider, not from assay-based typing. Findings and caveats that apply to the study as a whole: How much clinical and demographic metadata was included differed by source and by participant, and the metadata was provided uncurated.

Deletion took 6 bases off V and 2 bases off J, with a span of 8 bases between the germline ends. Based on the germline V gene, the CDR1 and CDR2 sequences are SGDLS and YYNGEE. Spanning cysteine to phenylalanine, the CDR3 consists of 12 amino acids. Only the CDR3 portion is preserved as DNA: 36 bases, with reading frame beginning at the first base. The collaborating institutions used their own protocols to collect whole blood in K2EDTA tubes. For TCRbeta analysis, collaborator samples were shipped as frozen whole blood, as isolated PBMCs, or as DNA extracted from either sample type. As for this clone: Its binding antigen is unknown. No much larger clone exists at a distance of one base, and base qualities are not known.

TCRbeta CDR3 regions were amplified from genomic DNA using the immunoSEQ Assay, a bias-controlled multiplex PCR. The paper's processing steps were these. The number of nucleated cells in each sample was estimated by amplification of reference gene primers within the assay. To quantify the absolute abundance of each unique TCRbeta CDR3 rearrangement, sequence reads were collapsed and filtered. For each sample, productive Simpson clonality was calculated as the square root of Simpson's diversity index across productive rearrangements. The immuneACCESS repertoire file appears here via TCRdb, limited to in-frame rearrangements. These files lack a portion of the clones; in checked studies, under half of the deficit traces to unresolved V genes, and the cause of the others is not known. That table is the source of V, J and clone size, and D and trimming were worked out from the DNA. A total of approximately 99,000 clones appear in this sample, more than 70% of them only once. 13% of the sample is taken by the ten largest.

This receptor was obtained from a woman in her fifties or sixties in a cohort sampled during active or convalescent COVID-19. The specimen was peripheral blood. The chain is made from TRBV9 and TRBJ1-2; a weak D assignment points to TRBD1 (6 bases agree). The sequenced DNA: TGTGCCAGCACGCAGGGGAACTATGGCTACACCTTC. It translates as CASTQGNYGYTF.